This T cell receptor beta chain originates from a study of immune cell composition in non-small cell lung cancer. For the study at large: Histologic subtype was mainly adenocarcinoma or squamous cell carcinoma.

The normal lung sample lay at least 3 cm, and maximally far, from the tumour. As to this clone: Its antigen is not identified.

CDR3 length equals 11 residues. CDR1 is MNHEY and CDR2 is SMNVEV in the germline V gene (reference sequence). Trimming cost V 6 bases and J 11 bases; bases outside gene matches: 6. Study-wide findings and caveats: Adenocarcinomas with higher top tumour-associated clone frequency had more reactive TILs.

Assay: immunoSEQ multiplex PCR; the TCRdb copy retains only in-frame clones and omits some. The sample yields 1,500 to 2,000 clones, over 75% seen once. The chain uses TRBV27 and TRBJ1-1; TRBD1 matches 7 bases. This sequence was found in a human donor with non-small cell lung cancer. Material for sequencing was non-adjacent lung tissue. The CDR3 DNA reads as TGTGCCAGCAGAACCGACAGGGCGGCTTTCTTT. Amino acids: CASRTDRAAFF.